These 9 T cell receptor beta chains came from one sample sequenced in a study of radiotherapy plus CTLA-4 blockade in lung cancer (dated by TCRdb to about 2018). The library was built by means of the immunoSEQ multiplex PCR assay. TCRdb limited this immuneACCESS table to in-frame rearrangements with V and J called. A share of clones is missing; checked studies link under half to unresolved V genes, and the rest is unexplained. This sample holds about 64,000 clones; approximately 70% were observed only once. Approximately 8.3% of the sample is in the top ten clones. The specimen comprised peripheral blood, sampled from a patient treated with radiotherapy plus ipilimumab. Source of these receptors: a human donor with non-small cell lung cancer whose response to radiotherapy plus ipilimumab could not be evaluated.

V gene TRBV15 combines with J gene TRBJ2-5, with TRBD2 matching over 8 bases. This CDR3 contains 15 residues. V was clipped by 5 bases and J by 5 bases; unmatched bases: 10. Germline V gene data show CDR1 as LNHNV and CDR2 as YYDKDF (reference sequence). CDR3 in amino acids: CATSGALRGGETQYF. CDR3 DNA sequence: TGTGCCACCAGCGGAGCCCTACGGGGGGGGGAGACCCAGTACTTC. Supplemented by reference TRBV15 and TRBJ2-5, the full variable domain reads DAMVIQNPRYQVTQFGKPVTLSCSQTLNHNVMYWYQQKSSQAPKLLFHYYDKDFNNEADTPDNFQSRRPNTSFCFLDIRSPGLGDTAMYLCATSGALRGGETQYFGPGTRLLVL.

By sample share, this clone is medium-sized. The V and J genes are TRBV28 and TRBJ1-3; D may be TRBD1 (6 bases). Trimming cost V 3 bases and J 4 bases, with 16 bases left between them. In germline, CDR1 is MDHEN, CDR2 SYDVKM. The CDR3 extends over 16 amino acids. DNA for the CDR3: TGTGCCAGCAGTTTCCCTTACAGGGAGCTGGGAAACACCATATATTTT. Translation gives CASSFPYRELGNTIYF.

This clone was seen a single time. The genes are TRBV27 and TRBJ2-5, with D possibly matching TRBD1 (5 bases). The germline V gene has CDR1 MNHEY and CDR2 SMNVEV (reference sequence). This CDR3 is built from 14 residues. The V and J ends lost 2 bases and 1 base respectively, with 8 bases between them. The CDR3 DNA reads as TGTGCCAGCAGTTTACAGGGCCCCCAAGAGACCCAGTACTTC. Encoded protein: CASSLQGPQETQYF.

The chain uses TRBV4-2 and TRBJ2-5; 7 bases align to TRBD2. The CDR3 totals 14 residues. CDR1 and CDR2 (germline): LGHNA, YNFKEQ. J lost 1 base, V lost 4 bases, and 3 bases had no gene match. The CDR3 DNA is TGTGCCAGCAGCCCTAGCGGAAGCCAAGAGACCCAGTACTTC. Translated: CASSPSGSQETQYF.

V usage is TRBV4-3 and J usage is TRBJ2-1; TRBD2 is a possible D gene (7 bases). The germline CDR1 and CDR2 sequences are LGHNA and YSLEER. V gave up 0 bases and J gave up 5 bases, with 17 bases separating them. This CDR3 region has 17 residues. CDR3 residues: CASSQDVPGGANNEQFF. DNA of the CDR3: TGCGCCAGCAGCCAAGATGTCCCGGGGGGCGCGAACAATGAGCAGTTCTTC.

The chain combines TRBV5-1 with TRBJ2-3; 9 bases match TRBD2. Unmatched junction bases numbered 7, after V lost 0 bases and J lost 5 bases. The CDR3 has 16 amino acids. Per the germline V gene, CDR1 is SGHRS and CDR2 is YFSETQ. CDR3 in amino acids: CASSLVGGGAVDTQYF. For the CDR3, the DNA is TGCGCCAGCAGCTTGGTTGGCGGGGGGGCGGTAGATACGCAGTATTTT.

The chain links TRBV13 to TRBJ1-1, with TRBD1 matching 9 bases. The germline V gene has CDR1 PRHDT and CDR2 FYEKMQ (reference sequence). The trim removed 5 bases at V and 0 bases at J, leaving 1 base unmatched. This CDR3 spans 14 amino acids. The DNA of the CDR3 is TGTGCCAGCAGCCGGACAGGGGTGAACACTGAAGCTTTCTTT. It specifies CASSRTGVNTEAFF.

In its sample, this clone was seen a few times. The chain employs TRBV5-1 and TRBJ2-2; a possible D gene is TRBD2 (5 bases). CDR1 SGHRS and CDR2 YFSETQ come from the germline V gene. Between the trimmed V and J ends, which lost 7 bases and 3 bases, there was a span of 7 bases. The CDR3 runs 12 residues. The CDR3 DNA follows: TGCGCCAGCCCCGGGGACACCGGGGAGCTGTTTTTT. It is translated as CASPGDTGELFF. The full variable domain, rest sourced from reference TRBV5-1 and TRBJ2-2, is KAGVTQTPRYLIKTRGQQVTLSCSPISGHRSVSWYQQTPGQGLQFLFEYFSETQRNKGNFPGRFSGRQFSNSRSEMNVSTLELGDSALYLCASPGDTGELFFGEGSRLTVL.

This clone has more than one count but fewer than ten. The chain joins TRBV7-8 to TRBJ1-5; unclear D gene. V dropped 8 bases and J dropped 0 bases, with 8 bases sitting between them. There are 13 residues in the CDR3. Germline V gives CDR1 SGHVS, CDR2 FQNEAQ. CDR3 protein: CASGGYSNQPQHF. DNA for the CDR3: TGTGCCAGCGGAGGGTATAGCAATCAGCCCCAGCATTTT.